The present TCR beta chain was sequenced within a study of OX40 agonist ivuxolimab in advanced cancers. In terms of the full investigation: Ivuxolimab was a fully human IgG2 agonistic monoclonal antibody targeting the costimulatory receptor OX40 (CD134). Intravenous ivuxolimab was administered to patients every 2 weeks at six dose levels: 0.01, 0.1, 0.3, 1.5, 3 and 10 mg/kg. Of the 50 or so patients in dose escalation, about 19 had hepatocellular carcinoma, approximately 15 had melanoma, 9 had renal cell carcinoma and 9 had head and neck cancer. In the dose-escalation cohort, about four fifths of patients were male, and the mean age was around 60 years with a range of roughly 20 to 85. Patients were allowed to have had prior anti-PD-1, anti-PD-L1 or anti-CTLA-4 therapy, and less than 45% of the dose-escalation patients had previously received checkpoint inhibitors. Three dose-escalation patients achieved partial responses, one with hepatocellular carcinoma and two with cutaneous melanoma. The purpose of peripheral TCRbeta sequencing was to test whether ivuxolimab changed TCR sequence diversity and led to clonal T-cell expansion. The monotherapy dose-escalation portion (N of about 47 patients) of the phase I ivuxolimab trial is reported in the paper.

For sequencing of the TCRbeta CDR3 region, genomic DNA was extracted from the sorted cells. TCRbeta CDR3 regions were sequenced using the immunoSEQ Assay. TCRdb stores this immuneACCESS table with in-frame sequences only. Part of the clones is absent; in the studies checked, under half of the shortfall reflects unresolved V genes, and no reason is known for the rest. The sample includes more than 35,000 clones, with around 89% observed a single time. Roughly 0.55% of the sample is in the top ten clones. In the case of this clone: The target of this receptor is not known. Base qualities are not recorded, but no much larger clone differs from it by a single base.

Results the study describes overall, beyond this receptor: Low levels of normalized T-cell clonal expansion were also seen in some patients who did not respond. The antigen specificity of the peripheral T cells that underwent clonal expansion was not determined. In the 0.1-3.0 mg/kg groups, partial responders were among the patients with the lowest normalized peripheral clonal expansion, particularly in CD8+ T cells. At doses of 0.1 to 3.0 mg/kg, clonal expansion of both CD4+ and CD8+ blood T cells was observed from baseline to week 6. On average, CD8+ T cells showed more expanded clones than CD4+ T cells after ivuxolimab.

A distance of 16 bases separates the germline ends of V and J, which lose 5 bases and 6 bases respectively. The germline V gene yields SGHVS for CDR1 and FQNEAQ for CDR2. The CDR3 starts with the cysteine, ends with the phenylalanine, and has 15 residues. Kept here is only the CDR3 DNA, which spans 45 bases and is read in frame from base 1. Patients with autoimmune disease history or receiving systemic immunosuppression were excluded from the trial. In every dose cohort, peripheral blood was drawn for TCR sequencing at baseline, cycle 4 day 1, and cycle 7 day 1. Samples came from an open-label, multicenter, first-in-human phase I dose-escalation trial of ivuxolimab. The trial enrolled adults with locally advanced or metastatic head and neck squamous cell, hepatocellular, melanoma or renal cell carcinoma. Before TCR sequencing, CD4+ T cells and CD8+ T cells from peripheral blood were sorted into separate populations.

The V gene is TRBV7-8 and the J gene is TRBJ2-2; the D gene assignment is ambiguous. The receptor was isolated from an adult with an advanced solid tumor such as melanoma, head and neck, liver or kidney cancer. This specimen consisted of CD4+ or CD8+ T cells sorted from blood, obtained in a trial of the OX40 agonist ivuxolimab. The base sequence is TGTGCCAGCAGCCCACCGGGCCCGACGGCCGGGGAGCTGTTTTTT. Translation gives CASSPPGPTAGELFF. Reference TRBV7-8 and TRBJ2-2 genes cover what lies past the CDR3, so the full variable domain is GAGVSQSPRYKVAKRGQDVALRCDPISGHVSLFWYQQALGQGPEFLTYFQNEAQLDKSGLPSDRFFAERPEGSVSTLKIQRTQQEDSAVYLCASSPPGPTAGELFFGEGSRLTVL.